Listed below are T cell receptor beta chains from one sample, sequenced in a study of CD8+ T cells in alopecia areata. Libraries were prepared by immunoSEQ multiplex PCR; TCRdb keeps only in-frame clonotypes and omits some of them. Seen here are about 220,000 clones, more than 45% observed once, and the top ten hold around 1.6%. The starting material was CD4+ T cells sorted from blood, obtained at week 4, from a patient treated with tofacitinib. The receptors here all came from a human donor with alopecia areata. CDR3s include the opening cysteine and the closing phenylalanine or tryptophan. The order of the fields is V gene, D gene, J gene, clone size, CDR3 protein, CDR3 DNA. A D gene is named only where the DNA matches it firmly. Not all rows give a size; the values are once, few, many and, for expanded clones, a class.

V: TRBV2; D: TRBD1; J: TRBJ2-2; size: NA; CDR3: CASKGDRAFGELFF; DNA: TGTGCCAGCAAGGGGGACAGGGCTTTCGGGGAGCTGTTTTTT
V: TRBV9; D: NA; J: TRBJ1-1; size: NA; CDR3: CASSVSIRQTEAFF; DNA: TGTGCCAGCAGCGTTAGTATAAGGCAGACTGAAGCTTTCTTT
V: TRBV7-2; D: TRBD1; J: TRBJ1-4; size: few; CDR3: CASSLTGPGEKLFF; DNA: TGTGCCAGCAGCCTGACAGGGCCCGGGGAAAAACTGTTTTTT
V: TRBV4-1; D: TRBD1; J: TRBJ1-1; size: NA; CDR3: CASSLGGQGTTEAFF; DNA: TGCGCCAGCAGCCTTGGGGGACAGGGGACCACTGAAGCTTTCTTT
V: TRBV6-5; D: NA; J: TRBJ2-3; size: few; CDR3: CASSEVQGADTQYF; DNA: TGTGCCAGCAGTGAAGTCCAGGGCGCAGATACGCAGTATTTT
V: TRBV6-5; D: NA; J: TRBJ2-7; size: few; CDR3: CASSSSLGSHEQYF; DNA: TGTGCCAGCAGTTCTTCCCTGGGTTCCCACGAGCAGTACTTC
V: TRBV30; D: NA; J: TRBJ2-5; size: NA; CDR3: CAWSFRAQETQYF; DNA: TGTGCCTGGAGTTTCAGGGCCCAAGAGACCCAGTACTTC
V: TRBV6-1; D: NA; J: TRBJ2-1; size: NA; CDR3: CASSAASTGYNEQFF; DNA: TGTGCCAGCTCGGCAGCCTCGACTGGATACAATGAGCAGTTCTTC
V: TRBV29-1; D: NA; J: TRBJ2-7; size: once; CDR3: CSVVLWGEQYF; DNA: TGCAGCGTTGTGCTTTGGGGCGAGCAGTACTTC
V: TRBV14; D: NA; J: TRBJ2-7; size: few; CDR3: CASSQDVRTSQYF; DNA: TGTGCCAGCAGCCAAGATGTTCGGACCTCGCAGTACTTC
V: TRBV30; D: NA; J: TRBJ1-5; size: NA; CDR3: CAWSGQANQPQHF; DNA: TGTGCCTGGAGTGGACAGGCTAATCAGCCCCAGCATTTT
V: TRBV5-1; D: TRBD2; J: TRBJ2-3; size: NA; CDR3: CASSLAGTRNTDTQYF; DNA: TGCGCCAGCAGCTTAGCCGGGACTAGGAACACAGATACGCAGTATTTT
V: TRBV7-3; D: NA; J: TRBJ1-6; size: NA; CDR3: CASSLNTGSPLHF; DNA: TGTGCCAGCAGCTTAAACACAGGTTCACCCCTCCACTTT
V: TRBV29-1; D: NA; J: TRBJ1-4; size: NA; CDR3: CSVATWEKLFF; DNA: TGCAGCGTCGCAACGTGGGAAAAACTGTTTTTT
V: TRBV10-3; D: NA; J: TRBJ2-7; size: NA; CDR3: CAISESRGNSYEQYF; DNA: TGTGCCATCAGTGAGTCGCGCGGGAACTCATACGAGCAGTACTTC
V: TRBV5-4; D: TRBD2; J: TRBJ2-3; size: NA; CDR3: CASSRERGSTDTQYF; DNA: TGTGCCAGCAGCAGGGAGCGGGGGAGCACAGATACGCAGTATTTT
V: TRBV2; D: NA; J: TRBJ1-5; size: NA; CDR3: CASTQGYNQPQHF; DNA: TGTGCCAGCACCCAGGGATACAATCAGCCCCAGCATTTT
V: TRBV29-1; D: TRBD2; J: TRBJ2-1; size: NA; CDR3: CSVVLLAGGSNEQFF; DNA: TGCAGCGTTGTCCTCCTAGCGGGGGGGTCCAATGAGCAGTTCTTC
V: TRBV20-1; D: NA; J: TRBJ1-2; size: NA; CDR3: CSAREDNGYTF; DNA: TGCAGTGCTAGAGAAGATAACGGCTACACCTTC
V: TRBV30; D: NA; J: TRBJ1-4; size: NA; CDR3: CAWSVAGGRPNEKLFF; DNA: TGTGCCTGGAGTGTAGCGGGCGGAAGACCCAATGAAAAACTGTTTTTT
V: TRBV5-6; D: TRBD2; J: TRBJ2-3; size: NA; CDR3: CASSFLAGASTDTQYF; DNA: TGTGCCAGCAGCTTCCTAGCGGGGGCCAGCACAGATACGCAGTATTTT
V: TRBV30; D: TRBD1; J: TRBJ2-2; size: many; CDR3: CAWRGQAGELFF; DNA: TGTGCCTGGAGGGGACAGGCCGGGGAGCTGTTTTTT
V: TRBV30; D: TRBD1; J: TRBJ1-5; size: NA; CDR3: CAWTGGDNQPQHF; DNA: TGTGCCTGGACAGGGGGAGACAATCAGCCCCAGCATTTT
V: TRBV19; D: NA; J: TRBJ1-5; size: NA; CDR3: CASRKDRDQPQHF; DNA: TGTGCCAGCCGAAAGGACAGAGATCAGCCCCAGCATTTT
V: TRBV7-2; D: NA; J: TRBJ2-6; size: few; CDR3: CASSLGRGSGANVLTF; DNA: TGTGCCAGCAGCTTAGGCAGGGGCTCTGGGGCCAACGTCCTGACTTTC
V: TRBV30; D: NA; J: TRBJ2-1; size: few; CDR3: CAWSEAAYNEQFF; DNA: TGTGCCTGGAGTGAGGCCGCGTACAATGAGCAGTTCTTC
V: TRBV5-1; D: NA; J: TRBJ1-5; size: few; CDR3: CASSLGTQSNQPQHF; DNA: TGCGCCAGCAGCTTGGGGACACAGAGCAATCAGCCCCAGCATTTT
V: TRBV29-1; D: TRBD1; J: TRBJ1-1; size: NA; CDR3: CSVERGQGRAVTEAFF; DNA: TGCAGCGTTGAAAGGGGGCAGGGTCGGGCAGTCACTGAAGCTTTCTTT
V: TRBV15; D: NA; J: TRBJ2-2; size: NA; CDR3: CATSRFPGELFF; DNA: TGTGCCACCAGCAGGTTCCCCGGGGAGCTGTTTTTT
V: TRBV11-2; D: NA; J: TRBJ1-6; size: NA; CDR3: CASSAPRSPLHF; DNA: TGTGCCAGCAGCGCACCGAGGTCACCCCTCCACTTT
V: TRBV5-6; D: NA; J: TRBJ2-5; size: NA; CDR3: CASSLGAGENF; DNA: TGTGCCAGCAGCTTGGGGGCCGGCGAAAACTTC
V: TRBV30; D: NA; J: TRBJ1-5; size: NA; CDR3: CAWTRGGSDQPQHF; DNA: TGTGCCTGGACCCGGGGGGGGAGCGATCAGCCCCAGCATTTT
V: TRBV2; D: TRBD1; J: TRBJ2-6; size: NA; CDR3: CASRDTGAGANVLTF; DNA: TGTGCCAGCAGGGATACAGGGGCTGGGGCCAACGTCCTGACTTTC
V: TRBV15; D: NA; J: TRBJ2-5; size: few; CDR3: CATSRAVKETQYF; DNA: TGTGCCACCAGCAGAGCTGTTAAAGAGACCCAGTACTTC
V: TRBV6-1; D: NA; J: TRBJ1-5; size: NA; CDR3: CASSDGASNQPQHF; DNA: TGTGCCAGCAGTGACGGGGCTAGCAATCAGCCCCAGCATTTT
V: TRBV27; D: TRBD1; J: TRBJ1-2; size: once; CDR3: CATQRQGYGYTF; DNA: TGTGCCACCCAAAGACAGGGATATGGCTACACCTTC
V: TRBV27; D: NA; J: TRBJ1-2; size: NA; CDR3: CASRTTGGAPGGYTF; DNA: TGTGCCAGCCGCACCACGGGAGGAGCACCGGGCGGCTACACCTTC
V: TRBV30; D: NA; J: TRBJ2-5; size: few; CDR3: CAWSSKETQYF; DNA: TGTGCCTGGAGTTCAAAAGAGACCCAGTACTTC
V: TRBV5-6; D: NA; J: TRBJ2-3; size: few; CDR3: CASRKGPPTDTQYF; DNA: TGTGCCAGCAGAAAGGGACCGCCCACAGATACGCAGTATTTT
V: TRBV4-3; D: NA; J: TRBJ1-3; size: NA; CDR3: CASSRTVSGNTIYF; DNA: TGCGCCAGCAGCCGGACAGTCTCTGGAAACACCATATATTTT
V: TRBV2; D: TRBD1; J: TRBJ1-5; size: few; CDR3: CASSPGQGVQPQHF; DNA: TGTGCCAGCAGTCCGGGACAGGGTGTTCAGCCCCAGCATTTT
V: TRBV9; D: NA; J: TRBJ1-2; size: NA; CDR3: CASSVNLNYGYTF; DNA: TGTGCCAGCAGCGTAAATCTTAACTATGGCTACACCTTC
V: TRBV29-1; D: TRBD1; J: TRBJ2-5; size: NA; CDR3: CSVIPAIPGTGGETQYF; DNA: TGCAGCGTCATACCGGCGATTCCCGGGACAGGGGGAGAGACCCAGTACTTC
V: TRBV30; D: TRBD1; J: TRBJ1-6; size: NA; CDR3: CAWSPGQGHSPLHF; DNA: TGTGCCTGGAGTCCCGGACAGGGTCACTCACCCCTCCACTTT
V: TRBV7-6; D: NA; J: TRBJ2-1; size: NA; CDR3: CASSWTPASGEQFF; DNA: TGTGCCAGCAGCTGGACTCCCGCCTCGGGTGAGCAGTTCTTC
V: TRBV6-6; D: NA; J: TRBJ1-1; size: NA; CDR3: CASSYLTEAFF; DNA: TGTGCCAGCAGTTACCTCACTGAAGCTTTCTTT
V: TRBV15; D: NA; J: TRBJ1-4; size: NA; CDR3: CATSTGRGNEKLFF; DNA: TGTGCCACCAGCACGGGACGGGGAAATGAAAAACTGTTTTTT
V: TRBV19; D: NA; J: TRBJ2-1; size: few; CDR3: CASSPMPGFEQFF; DNA: TGTGCCAGTAGTCCAATGCCAGGGTTTGAGCAGTTCTTC
V: TRBV30; D: NA; J: TRBJ1-1; size: NA; CDR3: CAWSGSGEAFF; DNA: TGTGCCTGGAGTGGTTCAGGGGAAGCTTTCTTT
V: TRBV29-1; D: NA; J: TRBJ2-1; size: NA; CDR3: CSSQISGSSYNEQFF; DNA: TGCAGCTCCCAGATTAGCGGCAGCTCCTACAATGAGCAGTTCTTC
V: TRBV19; D: NA; J: TRBJ2-4; size: many; CDR3: CASSIDPIRRDIQYF; DNA: TGTGCCAGTAGTATAGATCCAATAAGGAGGGACATTCAGTACTTC
V: TRBV7-8; D: NA; J: TRBJ2-6; size: NA; CDR3: CASSPNPGLSSGANVLTF; DNA: TGTGCCAGCAGCCCCAATCCCGGTCTGAGCTCTGGGGCCAACGTCCTGACTTTC